These 13 T cell receptor beta chains came from one sample sequenced in a study of T cell responses to AZD1222 COVID-19 vaccine. Libraries were prepared by immunoSEQ multiplex PCR; TCRdb keeps only in-frame clonotypes and omits some of them. This sample has about 200,000 clones; 93% occur once, and the top ten carry less than 1.2%. Sequenced here: peripheral blood, sampled 28 days after the second AZD1222 dose. These receptors all come from an adult who received the AZD1222 COVID-19 vaccine.

The gene calls are TRBV7-2 and TRBJ2-5; 7 bases are shared with TRBD2. CDR1 and CDR2 (germline): SGHTA, FQGNSA. J was trimmed by 2 bases and V by 3 bases; bases with no gene match: 6. The CDR3 is made up of 15 amino acids. CDR3 loop: CASSFGRGYQETQYF. The CDR3 DNA follows: TGTGCCAGCAGCTTCGGGCGGGGGTATCAAGAGACCCAGTACTTC.

This sequence joins TRBV2 and TRBJ2-1; D not certain. Trimming removed 3 bases at V and 10 bases at J, with 7 bases between. There are 11 residues in the CDR3. Per germline, CDR1 SNHLY and CDR2 FYNNEI. The DNA for the CDR3 is TGTGCCAGCAGTGACCCAGAGGAGCAGTTCTTC. Protein: CASSDPEEQFF.

The V gene is TRBV6-5, the J gene TRBJ2-2; D possibly corresponds to TRBD1 (6 bases). Trimming took 2 bases from V and 7 from J, leaving 14 bases between them. CDR3 length equals 15 residues. Germline V gene data show CDR1 as MNHEY and CDR2 as SVGAGI. The CDR3 reads CASSYRGRGYGELFF. In DNA form, the CDR3 reads TGTGCCAGCAGTTACCGGGGCAGGGGATACGGGGAGCTGTTTTTT.

The CDR3 DNA reads TGTGCCTGGAGCGCCACGGGGGCTGAAGCTTTCTTT. Translating it yields CAWSATGAEAFF. The chain recombines TRBV30 with TRBJ1-1, with D perhaps matching TRBD1 (5 bases). The CDR3 contains 12 residues. V dropped 3 bases and J dropped 6 bases, with 11 bases sitting between them. CDR1 GTSNPN and CDR2 SVGIG come from the germline V gene (reference sequence).

This clone occurred once. The chain carries TRBV15 and TRBJ1-4; 9 bases map to TRBD1. This CDR3 spans 15 amino acids. Germline V lookup: CDR1 LNHNV, CDR2 YYDKDF (reference sequence). Losses at the gene ends were 11 bases for V and 10 bases for J; bases not matched to a gene: 17. In DNA, the CDR3 is TGTGCCTCTTCCATGGGGGACAGGGTCGAAGTAAAACTGTTTTTT. Its translation is CASSMGDRVEVKLFF. The whole variable domain, remainder taken from reference TRBV15 and TRBJ1-4, is DAMVIQNPRYQVTQFGKPVTLSCSQTLNHNVMYWYQQKSSQAPKLLFHYYDKDFNNEADTPDNFQSRRPNTSFCFLDIRSPGLGDTAMYLCASSMGDRVEVKLFFGSGTQLSVL.

This chain uses TRBV2 with TRBJ1-6; weak D call: TRBD1 (6 bases). Germline V lookup: CDR1 SNHLY, CDR2 FYNNEI. Trimming took 6 bases from V and 6 from J, leaving 12 bases between them. The CDR3 sequence is 14 residues long. The CDR3 reads CASSSGQPNSPLHF. CDR3 nucleotide sequence: TGTGCCAGCAGCTCCGGACAGCCTAATTCACCCCTCCACTTT. Combining the CDR3 with reference TRBV2 and TRBJ1-6 gives the whole variable domain EPEVTQTPSHQVTQMGQEVILRCVPISNHLYFYWYRQILGQKVEFLVSFYNNEISEKSEIFDDQFSVERPDGSNFTLKIRSTKLEDSAMYFCASSSGQPNSPLHFGNGTRLTVT.

This clone has just one count. V is TRBV3-1 (or the pseudogene TRBV3-2) and J is TRBJ1-1; tentative D call: TRBD1 (5 bases). Trimming left V 5 bases short and J 2 bases short, with 15 bases between. Looked up from germline, CDR1 is LGHDT and CDR2 is YNNKEL (reference sequence). This CDR3 region has 15 residues. The CDR3 bases are TGTGCCAGCAGCTCAAGGGGAACAGCCAACACTGAAGCTTTCTTT. It yields the protein CASSSRGTANTEAFF.

This sequence joins TRBV28 and TRBJ2-7; TRBD2 aligns across 9 bases. The germline CDR1 and CDR2 sequences are MDHEN and SYDVKM. This CDR3 has 15 amino acids. V lost 2 bases to trimming and J lost 0 bases; unmatched junction nucleotides: 2. The CDR3 region has the DNA TGTGCCAGCAGTTTACAAGCGGGGGGCTCCTACGAGCAGTACTTC. This codes for CASSLQAGGSYEQYF. The entire variable domain, with the rest obtained from reference TRBV28 and TRBJ2-7, is as follows: DVKVTQSSRYLVKRTGEKVFLECVQDMDHENMFWYRQDPGLGLRLIYFSYDVKMKEKGDIPEGYSVSREKKERFSLILESASTNQTSMYLCASSLQAGGSYEQYFGPGTRLTVT.

The chain links TRBV7-8 to TRBJ1-3; 9 nucleotides match TRBD1. Germline V CDR1 and CDR2: SGHVS, FQNEAQ. V shed 5 bases, J shed 8 bases, and the junction held 7 bases outside the gene matches. CDR3 length: 14 amino acids. The CDR3 reads CASSALDRGHTIYF. CDR3 nucleotide sequence: TGTGCCAGCAGCGCGCTGGACAGGGGTCACACCATATATTTT.

CDR3 loop: CASSANLYEQYF. DNA for the CDR3: TGTGCCAGCAGCGCAAACCTCTACGAGCAGTACTTC. J is TRBJ2-7 and V is TRBV6-5; no firm D call. Trimming pared 6 bases from V and 3 bases from J, leaving 9 bases between. There are 12 residues in the CDR3. Germline V gives CDR1 MNHEY, CDR2 SVGAGI.

This chain links TRBV24-1 with TRBJ2-2, with TRBD1 matching over 7 bases. Germline assignment: CDR1 KGHDR and CDR2 SFDVKD. This CDR3 is 16 amino acids long. After removal of 4 bases from V and 6 bases from J, the junction contained 10 bases not matched to a gene. The chain's CDR3 is CATSDPNRGGAGELFF. Written as DNA, the CDR3 is TGTGCCACCAGTGACCCTAACAGGGGTGGGGCCGGGGAGCTGTTTTTT.

The CDR3 DNA follows: TGTGCCAGCAGCCGGGACTCCCACACAGATACGCAGTATTTT. Translation gives CASSRDSHTDTQYF. This chain connects TRBV7-8 to TRBJ2-3, with D maybe TRBD2 (6 bases). This CDR3 has 14 amino acids. Germline V gives CDR1 SGHVS, CDR2 FQNEAQ. Trimming left V 5 bases short and J 2 bases short, with 11 bases between.

This chain links TRBV5-8 with TRBJ1-5; D not resolved. V dropped 5 bases and J dropped 0 bases, with 9 bases sitting between them. The CDR3 extends over 14 amino acids. Germline-derived CDR1 and CDR2 are SGHTS and YDEGEE. The CDR3 here is CASRPTTSNQPQHF. The CDR3 DNA follows: TGTGCCAGCAGGCCGACAACTAGCAATCAGCCCCAGCATTTT.